The entry below gives a single T cell receptor (beta chain) sequence along with its context. Its antigen is unknown. Base quality data are lacking; no much larger clone is found one base away. TCR cDNA was synthesized by 5'RACE template switching, through which a universal primer site and unique molecular identifiers were introduced. Priming for cDNA synthesis came from both the TCR alpha and TCR beta constant segments. Two PCR steps were used to amplify libraries, with sample barcodes and sequencing adapters being added in the second step. Sequencing of libraries was performed on Illumina HiSeq 2500 (2x100 bp) or NovaSeq (2x150 bp). The published analysis was carried out like this. Reads were demultiplexed and collapsed into UMI consensus sequences with MIGEC, and V(D)J alignment was performed with MiXCR. Using edgeR on replicate PBMC samples, clonotypes were called vaccine-responding if FDR was below 0.01 and the log2 fold change was above 5 up to day 15. Bulk clonotypes were assigned CD4 or CD8 identity according to which sequenced CD4 or CD8 repertoire held them at higher abundance. TCRdb reprocessed the public reads (quality trimming at Q25 with fastp, clone calling with MiXCR) and kept in-frame beta chains. CDR3 protein duplicates are merged, each entry listing the most common genes and DNA. The V and J calls, along with clone size, are taken from TCRdb and not from the paper's own processing. Counted in this sample were over 200,000 distinct CDR3 sequences; 6.7% of them appeared once. Jointly, the top ten make up around 1.1% of the sample.

Taken from the germline V gene (reference sequence), the CDR1 and CDR2 loops are LNHNV and YYDKDF. V sheds 5 bases and J sheds 4 bases, leaving 15 bases between their ends. Measured from the cysteine to the phenylalanine, the CDR3 is 15 residues long. Only the CDR3 portion is preserved as DNA: 45 bases, with reading frame beginning at the first base. The data were taken from a study of T cells after yellow fever vaccination (dated by TCRdb to about 2019). For the study in its entirety: The SMART-Seq v4 Ultra Low Input RNA kit was used to prepare libraries from fractions with low cell numbers. To follow T-cell clones before and after primary and booster YFV17D yellow fever vaccination, bulk TCR alpha and beta repertoires were sequenced over time. Two healthy male donors, one aged 18 to 30 and one aged 30 to 40 years, made up the cohort. Blood was drawn at multiple timepoints before and after primary and secondary immunization, with bulk PBMC replicates and cell subsets isolated.

Study-wide conclusions, independent of this receptor: Computational filtering was required because FACS-sorted repertoires could contain abundant contaminating clonotypes from the bulk population. A small share of clonotypes was detected in both CD4 and CD8 compartments, with the overlap likely arising from convergent recombination. Most clones expanded after primary vaccination were re-detected after the booster (almost 98% of CD4 and 88% of CD8), suggesting broad memory maintenance. Because the study included only two donors, the extent to which the findings can be generalized is limited. Compared with the primary T-cell response, the secondary T-cell response was faster but weaker, reaching its peak on day 5 rather than on day 15.

The intended sense of this specimen's treatment or condition label: live attenuated yellow fever vaccine strain. PBMCs were isolated from peripheral blood using a standard Ficoll-Paque protocol. Dynabeads CD4 and CD8 positive selection kits were used to isolate the CD4 and CD8 T-cell fractions. TriZol was used to extract RNA from bulk PBMCs, CD4 and CD8 fractions, and dextramer-positive and dextramer-negative fractions. Recombination connected TRBV15 to TRBJ2-1; the D segment might be TRBD1 or TRBD2, since each matches 5 bases. This material consisted of CD4+ T cells sorted from PBMCs, taken on the day of the yellow fever booster vaccination. The receptor's source is a man aged 25-45 years who received the YFV17D yellow fever vaccine. The bases read TGTGCCACCAGCGCCCGGGACGCCCAATACAATGAGCAGTTCTTC. Its coded protein is CATSARDAQYNEQFF.